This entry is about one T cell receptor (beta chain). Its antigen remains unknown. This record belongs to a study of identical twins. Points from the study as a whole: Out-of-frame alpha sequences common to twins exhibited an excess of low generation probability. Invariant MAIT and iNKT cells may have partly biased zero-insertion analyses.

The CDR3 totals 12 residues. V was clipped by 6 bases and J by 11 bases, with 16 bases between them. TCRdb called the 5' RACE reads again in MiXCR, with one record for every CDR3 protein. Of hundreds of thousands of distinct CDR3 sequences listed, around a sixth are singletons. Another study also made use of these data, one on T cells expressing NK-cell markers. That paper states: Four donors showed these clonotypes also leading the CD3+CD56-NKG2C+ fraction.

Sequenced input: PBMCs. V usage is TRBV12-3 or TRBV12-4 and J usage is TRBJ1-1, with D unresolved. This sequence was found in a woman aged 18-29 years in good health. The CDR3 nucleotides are TGTGCCAGCAGCCCGGACCAGACGTCGGCTTTCTTT. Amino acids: CASSPDQTSAFF.